This T cell receptor beta chain was sequenced during a study of blood T cell repertoires in COVID-19. On the study more broadly: COVID-19 samples from acute and convalescent phases originated in the United States, Italy and Spain. The analysed material was cDNA or gDNA that came from T cells, B-cell-depleted T cells, or PBMCs.

This clone has a handful of counts. Source study methods: Estimation of nucleated cell counts was performed using reference gene primer amplification. The data were produced by immunoSEQ multiplex PCR, yet TCRdb's version contains in-frame clones alone and is incomplete. V, J and clone size are those of that table, while D and trimming were read from the DNA. Among about 200,000 clones, roughly four fifths were seen once, and the ten largest hold around 6.9%. V dropped 1 base and J dropped 2; count of bases not matched to a gene: 5. The CDR3 loop spans 15 amino acids. Germline loops: CDR1 SGHKS, CDR2 YYEKEE (reference sequence).

This rearrangement joins TRBV5-5 to TRBJ1-2; 7 nucleotides match TRBD1. The source is a human donor with acute or convalescent COVID-19. The donor label of this sample is uncertain. Sequences were obtained from peripheral blood. CDR3 in amino acids: CASSLLTGANYGYTF. DNA for the CDR3: TGTGCCAGCAGCTTGTTAACAGGGGCAAACTATGGCTACACCTTC.